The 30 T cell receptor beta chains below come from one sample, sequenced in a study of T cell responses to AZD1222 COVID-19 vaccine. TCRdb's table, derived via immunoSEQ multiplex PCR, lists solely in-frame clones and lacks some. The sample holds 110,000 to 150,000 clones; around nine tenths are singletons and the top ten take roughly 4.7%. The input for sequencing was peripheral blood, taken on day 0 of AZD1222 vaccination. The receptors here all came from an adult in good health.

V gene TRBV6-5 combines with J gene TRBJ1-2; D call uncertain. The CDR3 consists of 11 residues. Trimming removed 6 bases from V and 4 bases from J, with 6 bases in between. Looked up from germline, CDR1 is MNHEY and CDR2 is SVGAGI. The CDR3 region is CASSNGYGYTF. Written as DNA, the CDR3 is TGTGCCAGCAGCAATGGCTATGGCTACACCTTC.

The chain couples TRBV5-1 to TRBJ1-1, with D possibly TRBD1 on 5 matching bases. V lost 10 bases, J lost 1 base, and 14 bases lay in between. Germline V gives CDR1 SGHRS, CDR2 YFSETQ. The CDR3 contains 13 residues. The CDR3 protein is CAGRQTPNTEAFF. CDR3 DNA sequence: TGCGCCGGACGACAGACACCGAACACTGAAGCTTTCTTT.

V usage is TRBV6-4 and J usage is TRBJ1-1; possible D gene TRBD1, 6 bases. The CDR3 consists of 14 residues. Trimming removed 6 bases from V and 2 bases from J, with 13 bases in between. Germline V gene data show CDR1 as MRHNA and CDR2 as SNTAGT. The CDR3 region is CASSPQGGNTEAFF. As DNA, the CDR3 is TGTGCCAGCAGCCCTCAAGGGGGAAACACTGAAGCTTTCTTT.

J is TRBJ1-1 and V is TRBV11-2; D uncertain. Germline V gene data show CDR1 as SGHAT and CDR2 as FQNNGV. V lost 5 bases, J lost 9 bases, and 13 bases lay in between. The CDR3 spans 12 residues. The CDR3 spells CASSPFGGKAFF. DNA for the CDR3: TGTGCCAGCAGCCCCTTTGGAGGAAAAGCTTTCTTT.

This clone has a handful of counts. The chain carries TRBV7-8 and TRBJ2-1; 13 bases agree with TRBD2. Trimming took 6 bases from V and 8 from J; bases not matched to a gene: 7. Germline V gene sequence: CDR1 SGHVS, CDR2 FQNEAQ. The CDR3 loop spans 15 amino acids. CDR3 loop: CASSRGTSGADEQFF. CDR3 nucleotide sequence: TGTGCCAGCAGTCGAGGGACTAGCGGGGCGGATGAGCAGTTCTTC.

The DNA for the CDR3 is TGTGCCAGCAGCTTACCTAGCGGAGAAGCCGGGGAGCTGTTTTTT. Amino acid sequence: CASSLPSGEAGELFF. The chain links TRBV5-4 to TRBJ2-2; TRBD2 matches 7 bases. Looked up from germline, CDR1 is SGHNT and CDR2 is YYREEE (reference sequence). The junction had 7 bases not matched to a gene; V was cut back by 2 bases and J by 6 bases. CDR3 length: 15 residues. Full variable domain (missing parts from reference TRBV5-4 and TRBJ2-2): ETGVTQSPTHLIKTRGQQVTLRCSSQSGHNTVSWYQQALGQGPQFIFQYYREEENGRGNFPPRFSGLQFPNYSSELNVNALELDDSALYLCASSLPSGEAGELFFGEGSRLTVL.

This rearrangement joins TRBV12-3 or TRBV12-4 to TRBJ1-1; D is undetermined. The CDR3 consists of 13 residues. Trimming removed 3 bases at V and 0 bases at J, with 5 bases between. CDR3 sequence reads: CASSFTVNTEAFF. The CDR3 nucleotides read TGTGCCAGCAGTTTCACCGTGAACACTGAAGCTTTCTTT.

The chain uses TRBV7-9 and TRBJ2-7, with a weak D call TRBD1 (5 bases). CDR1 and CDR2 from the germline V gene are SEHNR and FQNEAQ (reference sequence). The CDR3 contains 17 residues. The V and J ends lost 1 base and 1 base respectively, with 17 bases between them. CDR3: CASSLGRKGPVSYEQYF. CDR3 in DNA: TGTGCCAGCAGCTTAGGTCGGAAGGGGCCGGTATCCTACGAGCAGTACTTC.

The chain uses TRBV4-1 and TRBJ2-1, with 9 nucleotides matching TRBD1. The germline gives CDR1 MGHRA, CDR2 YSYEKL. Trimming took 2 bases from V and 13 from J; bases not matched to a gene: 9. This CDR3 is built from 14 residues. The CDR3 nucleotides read TGCGCCAGCAGCCAACCCTCGGGACAGGGAAATCAGTTCTTC. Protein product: CASSQPSGQGNQFF.

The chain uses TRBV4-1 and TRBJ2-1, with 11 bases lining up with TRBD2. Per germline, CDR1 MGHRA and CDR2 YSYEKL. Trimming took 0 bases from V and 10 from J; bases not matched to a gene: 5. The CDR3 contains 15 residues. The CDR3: CASSQDWGLAEEQFF. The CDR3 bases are TGCGCCAGCAGCCAAGATTGGGGACTAGCGGAAGAGCAGTTCTTC.

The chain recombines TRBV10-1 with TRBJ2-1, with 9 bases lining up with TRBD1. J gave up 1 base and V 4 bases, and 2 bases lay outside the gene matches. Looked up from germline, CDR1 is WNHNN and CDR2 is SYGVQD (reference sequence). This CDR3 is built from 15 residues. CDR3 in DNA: TGCGCCAGCAGTGTAGGGACAGGGTCCTACAATGAGCAGTTCTTC. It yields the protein CASSVGTGSYNEQFF.

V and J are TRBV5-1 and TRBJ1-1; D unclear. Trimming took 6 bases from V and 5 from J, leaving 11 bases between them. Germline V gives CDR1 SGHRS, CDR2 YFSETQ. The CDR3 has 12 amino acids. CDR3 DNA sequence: TGCGCCAGCAAGCAAGGGCGGACTGAAGCTTTCTTT. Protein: CASKQGRTEAFF.

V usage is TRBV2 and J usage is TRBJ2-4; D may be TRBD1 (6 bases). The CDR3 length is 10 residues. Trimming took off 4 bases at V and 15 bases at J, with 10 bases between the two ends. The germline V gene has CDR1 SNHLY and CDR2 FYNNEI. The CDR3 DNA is TGTGCCAGCAGTGCAGGGGTCTGGTACTTC. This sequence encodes CASSAGVWYF.

The CDR3 DNA is TGTGCCAGTAGCCCGAGGACAGGGAAAAATGAGCAGTTCTTC. Amino acids: CASSPRTGKNEQFF. The rearrangement uses TRBV19 and TRBJ2-1; 8 bases fit TRBD1. This CDR3 has 14 amino acids. Germline loops: CDR1 LNHDA, CDR2 SQIVND (reference sequence). V trimming: 6 bases; J trimming: 7 bases; junction bases outside the gene matches: 8.

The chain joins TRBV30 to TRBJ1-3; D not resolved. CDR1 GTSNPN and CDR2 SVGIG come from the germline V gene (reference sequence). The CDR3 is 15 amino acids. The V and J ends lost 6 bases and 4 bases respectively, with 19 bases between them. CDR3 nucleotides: TGTGCCTGCCCCGCCGAGGAGGGCTCAGGAAACACCATATATTTT. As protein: CACPAEEGSGNTIYF. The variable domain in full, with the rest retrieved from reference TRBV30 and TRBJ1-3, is SQTIHQWPATLVQPVGSPLSLECTVEGTSNPNLYWYRQAAGRGLQLLFYSVGIGQISSEVPQNLSASRPQDRQFILSSKKLLLSDSGFYLCACPAEEGSGNTIYFGEGSWLTVV.

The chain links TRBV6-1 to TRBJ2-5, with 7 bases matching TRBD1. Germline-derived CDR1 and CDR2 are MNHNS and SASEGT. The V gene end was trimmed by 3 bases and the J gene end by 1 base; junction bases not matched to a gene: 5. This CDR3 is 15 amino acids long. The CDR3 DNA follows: TGTGCCAGCAGTGACCTGACAGGGAGCCAAGAGACCCAGTACTTC. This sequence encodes CASSDLTGSQETQYF.

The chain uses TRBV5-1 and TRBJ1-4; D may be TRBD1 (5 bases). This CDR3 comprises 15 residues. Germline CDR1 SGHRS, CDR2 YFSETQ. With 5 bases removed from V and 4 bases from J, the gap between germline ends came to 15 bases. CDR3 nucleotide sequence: TGCGCCAGCAGTGGGAGTTGGGGGGTTAATGAAAAACTGTTTTTT. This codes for CASSGSWGVNEKLFF.

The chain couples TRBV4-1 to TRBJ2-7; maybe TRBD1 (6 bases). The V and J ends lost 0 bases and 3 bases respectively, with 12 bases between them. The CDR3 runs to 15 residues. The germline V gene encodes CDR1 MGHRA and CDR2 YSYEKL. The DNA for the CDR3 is TGCGCCAGCAGCCAAGAAAACAGGGAAATCTACGAGCAGTACTTC. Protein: CASSQENREIYEQYF.

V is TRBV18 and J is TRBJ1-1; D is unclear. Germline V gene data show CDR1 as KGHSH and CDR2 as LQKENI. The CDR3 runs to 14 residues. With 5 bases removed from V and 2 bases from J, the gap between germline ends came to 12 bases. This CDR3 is CASSYPGHNTEAFF. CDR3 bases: TGTGCCAGCTCATACCCAGGCCACAACACTGAAGCTTTCTTT.

The CDR3: CASGRTVNSNQPQHF. The CDR3 region has the DNA TGTGCCAGCGGGCGGACAGTGAATAGCAATCAGCCCCAGCATTTT. V is TRBV6-5 and J is TRBJ1-5; possible D gene TRBD1, 6 bases. V was cut by 8 bases and J by 0 bases, with 14 bases left in between. The CDR3 extends over 15 amino acids. CDR1 is MNHEY, CDR2 SVGAGI, per germline.

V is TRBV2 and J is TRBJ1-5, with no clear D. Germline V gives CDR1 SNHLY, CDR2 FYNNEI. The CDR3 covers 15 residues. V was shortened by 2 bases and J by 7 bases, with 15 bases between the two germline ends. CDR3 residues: CASSETIGVLQPQHF. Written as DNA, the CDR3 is TGTGCCAGCAGTGAAACCATCGGAGTATTGCAGCCCCAGCATTTT.

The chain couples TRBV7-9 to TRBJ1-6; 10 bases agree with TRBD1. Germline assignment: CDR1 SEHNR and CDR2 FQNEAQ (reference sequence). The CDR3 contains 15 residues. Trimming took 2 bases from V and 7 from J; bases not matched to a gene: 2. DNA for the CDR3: TGTGCCAGCAGCTTATCGGGACAGGGGAATTCACCCCTCCACTTT. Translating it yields CASSLSGQGNSPLHF.

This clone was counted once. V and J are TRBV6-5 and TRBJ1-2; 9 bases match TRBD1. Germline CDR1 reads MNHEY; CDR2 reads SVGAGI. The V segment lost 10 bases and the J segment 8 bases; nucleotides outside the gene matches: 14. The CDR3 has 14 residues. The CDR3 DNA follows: TGTGCCACCCTAATAAAGACAGGGGGAGGCGGCTACACCTTC. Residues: CATLIKTGGGGYTF.

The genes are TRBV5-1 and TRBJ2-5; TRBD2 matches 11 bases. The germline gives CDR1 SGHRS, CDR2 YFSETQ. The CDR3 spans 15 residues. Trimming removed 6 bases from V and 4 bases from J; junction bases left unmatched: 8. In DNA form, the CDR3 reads TGCGCCAGCACCTCTAGCGGGAGGAGCGGAGAGACCCAGTACTTC. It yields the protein CASTSSGRSGETQYF.

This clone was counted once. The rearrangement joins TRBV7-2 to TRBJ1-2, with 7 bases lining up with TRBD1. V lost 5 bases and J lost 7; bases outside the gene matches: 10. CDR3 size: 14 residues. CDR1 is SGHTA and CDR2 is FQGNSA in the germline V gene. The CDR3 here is CASSRDRVSSGYTF. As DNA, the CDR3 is TGTGCCAGCAGCAGAGACAGGGTATCCTCTGGCTACACCTTC. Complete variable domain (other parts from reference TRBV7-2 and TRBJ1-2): GAGVSQSPSNKVTEKGKDVELRCDPISGHTALYWYRQSLGQGLEFLIYFQGNSAPDKSGLPSDRFSAERTGGSVSTLTIQRTQQEDSAVYLCASSRDRVSSGYTFGSGTRLTVV.

The chain's CDR3 is CASNSGGRAVHEQYF. The CDR3 DNA is TGTGCCAGCAACTCCGGGGGCAGGGCTGTCCACGAGCAGTACTTC. This rearrangement joins TRBV5-6 to TRBJ2-7; D might be TRBD1 or TRBD2, each matching 6 bases. The germline CDR1 and CDR2 sequences are SGHDT and YYEEEE. Trimming removed 6 bases at V and 5 bases at J, with 21 bases between. This CDR3 has 15 amino acids.

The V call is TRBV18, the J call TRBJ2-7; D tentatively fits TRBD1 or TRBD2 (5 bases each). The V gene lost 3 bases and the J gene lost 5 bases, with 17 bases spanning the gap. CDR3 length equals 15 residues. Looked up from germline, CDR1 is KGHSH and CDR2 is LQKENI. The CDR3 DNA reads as TGTGCCAGCTCACCTGGGGGTTTAATCCCCCACGAGCAGTACTTC. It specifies CASSPGGLIPHEQYF.

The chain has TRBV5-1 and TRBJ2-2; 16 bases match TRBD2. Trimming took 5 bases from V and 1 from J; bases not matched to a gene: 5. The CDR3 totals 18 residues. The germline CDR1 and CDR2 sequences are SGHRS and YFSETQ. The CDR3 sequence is CASRTGLAGGLNTGELFF. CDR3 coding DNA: TGCGCCAGCAGGACGGGACTAGCGGGAGGGTTGAACACCGGGGAGCTGTTTTTT.

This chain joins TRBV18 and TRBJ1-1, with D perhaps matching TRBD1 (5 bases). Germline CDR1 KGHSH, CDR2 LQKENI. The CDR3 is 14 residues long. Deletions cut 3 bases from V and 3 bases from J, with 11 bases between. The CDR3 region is CASSPTRGHTEAFF. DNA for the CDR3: TGTGCCAGCTCACCGACGAGGGGTCACACTGAAGCTTTCTTT.

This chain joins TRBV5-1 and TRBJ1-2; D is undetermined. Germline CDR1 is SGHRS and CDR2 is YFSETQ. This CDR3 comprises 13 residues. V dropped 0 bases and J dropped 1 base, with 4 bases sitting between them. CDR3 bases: TGCGCCAGCAGCTTGGCTCATAACTATGGCTACACCTTC. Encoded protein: CASSLAHNYGYTF.